Described below is a single TCR beta chain sequence and its context. This entry comes from a study of CD8 T cells in Susac syndrome. Study-level background: Clinically active disease was present in more than five of the sequenced Susac syndrome patients. Eight of these patients were in remission.

CDR1 and CDR2 (germline): SGHNT, YYREEE (reference sequence). This CDR3 comprises 13 residues. The junction had 5 bases not matched to a gene; V was cut back by 4 bases and J by 6 bases. cDNA came from about 0.46 to 1 ug RNA primed by random hexamers. TCRdb fed the immunoSEQ multiplex PCR reads into MiXCR, producing one record per CDR3 protein. Altogether approximately 210,000 distinct CDR3 sequences are present, less than 95% being singletons, with the ten largest covering about 0.15%. The rearrangement links TRBV5-4 to TRBJ2-7; 9 nucleotides agree with TRBD1. The clonotype originates from a human donor with Susac syndrome. Sequencing input: CD4+ T cells from PBMCs. The CDR3 DNA is TGTGCCAGCAGCCTAACAGGGGGCGGCGAGCAGTACTTC. Translated: CASSLTGGGEQYF.